The 8 T cell receptor beta chains below all came from one sample that was sequenced in a study of neurological immune-mediated disorders. TCRdb redid the calling of the 5' RACE reads with MiXCR, one entry per CDR3 protein. The table records tens of thousands of distinct CDR3 sequences, 15% to 20% of them present only once. Specimen: PBMCs. The receptors here all came from a woman in her 40s in good health.

This chain uses TRBV12-3 or TRBV12-4 with TRBJ1-2; D ambiguous. Trimming removed 7 bases at V and 1 base at J, with 13 bases between. This CDR3 is 14 amino acids long. The CDR3 DNA is TGTGCCAGCAATAAGGGTTCAATTAACTATGGCTACACCTTC. As protein: CASNKGSINYGYTF.

In this sample, this clonotype turned up many times. The genes are TRBV7-2 and TRBJ2-6; no definite D call. V gave up 5 bases and J gave up 0 bases, with 8 bases separating them. The germline gives CDR1 SGHTA, CDR2 FQGNSA. This CDR3 spans 15 amino acids. CDR3 amino acids: CASSLRLSGANVLTF. The CDR3 DNA sequence: TGTGCCAGCAGCCTACGCCTCTCTGGGGCCAACGTCCTGACTTTC.

This clonotype was counted at least ten times. V gene TRBV4-1 combines with J gene TRBJ2-3, with 12 bases aligning to TRBD1. Losses at the gene ends were 1 base for V and 3 bases for J; bases not matched to a gene: 5. The germline gives CDR1 MGHRA, CDR2 YSYEKL. This CDR3 region has 17 residues. Here the CDR3 DNA reads TGCGCCAGCAGCCAAGGACGGGACAGGGGGCGTACAGATACGCAGTATTTT. This sequence encodes CASSQGRDRGRTDTQYF.

The chain links TRBV5-1 to TRBJ1-1; TRBD1 might be the D (6 bases). V lost 7 bases and J lost 6, with 22 bases in between. This CDR3 comprises 15 residues. Germline CDR1 and CDR2: SGHRS and YFSETQ. The DNA for the CDR3 is TGCGCCAGCTCCCAGAAACAGGGAGGTCGTTCTGAAGCTTTCTTT. It encodes CASSQKQGGRSEAFF.

V usage is TRBV20-1 and J usage is TRBJ2-1; D is unclear. CDR3 length: 13 amino acids. The V gene lost 2 bases and the J gene lost 2 bases, with 7 bases spanning the gap. Germline lookup yields CDR1 DFQATT and CDR2 SNEGSKA (reference sequence). The CDR3 coding sequence is TGCAGTGCTAGATCATCGGCCTACAATGAGCAGTTCTTC. This gives the protein CSARSSAYNEQFF.

Regarding this clonotype: At one end the junction does not follow the germline gene, possibly because of a read error. The chain combines TRBV20-1 with TRBJ1-2, with 7 bases that match TRBD1. Germline V gene sequence: CDR1 DFQATT, CDR2 SNEGSKA (reference sequence). CDR3 size: 13 residues. CDR3 residues: CSVRYGGQGGYTF. CDR3 nucleotides: TGCAGTGTTAGATACGGGGGCCAGGGGGGCTACACCTTT.

This clonotype was seen many times. The CDR3 region is CASSVLAGGPYNEQFF. The DNA for the CDR3 is TGTGCCAGCAGCGTACTAGCGGGGGGGCCGTACAATGAGCAGTTCTTC. The rearrangement links TRBV9 to TRBJ2-1; 12 bases fit TRBD2. The germline CDR1 and CDR2 sequences are SGDLS and YYNGEE. This CDR3 has 16 residues. V lost 1 base and J lost 4; bases outside the gene matches: 3.

This clonotype has at least ten counts. The chain links TRBV20-1 to TRBJ1-1; maybe TRBD1 (6 bases). Trimming took off 5 bases at V and 5 bases at J, with 12 bases between the two ends. This CDR3 region has 12 residues. CDR1 and CDR2 (germline): DFQATT, SNEGSKA (reference sequence). CDR3: CSAASGVTEAFF. The CDR3 region has the DNA TGCAGTGCTGCCTCAGGGGTGACTGAAGCTTTCTTT.